These T cell receptor beta chains were read from a single sample in a study of metastatic and nonmetastatic thyroid tumors. TCRdb re-analyzed the PCR reads using MiXCR. The sample carries about 32,000 clones, around a quarter recorded once. Sequencing used blood. The receptors originated from a female donor with papillary thyroid cancer or a benign thyroid nodule (not recorded which). Some clones in this sample may be carry-over from other donors' samples. The CDR3 runs from the conserved cysteine through the conserved F or W.

V	CDR3
TRBV27	CASSLSPNLGELFF
TRBV11-2	CASSLTLGASGRLNEQFF
TRBV15	CATSRSKTGTDTQYF
TRBV6-2/TRBV6-3	CASSKEQGATEAFF
TRBV6-1	CASSGRQASNQPQHF
TRBV7-9	CASIQDSQETQYF
TRBV20-1	CSAREFGSSHTQYF
TRBV7-8	CASSSWAGWSYEQYF
TRBV30	CAWSTTSTVGGYTF
TRBV9	CASSVVPSGSPRETQYF
TRBV15	CATSRASGSSYEQYF
TRBV24-1	CATSEVTDTQYF
TRBV20-1	CSARDSLASYEQYF
TRBV3-1	CASSHGQQETQYF
TRBV18	CASSRLAGGPLAHNEQFF
TRBV2	CASSEGNYGYTF
TRBV20-1	CSEEGYNEQIF
TRBV30	CAWSVTGGASYTF
TRBV7-9	CASSLVPAYEQYF
TRBV18	CASSPRAGTLSEQYF
TRBV10-3	CAISESRQGNSPLHF
TRBV5-4	CASSPGGEQETQYF
TRBV7-9	CASSRPGTSGDTQYF
TRBV29-1	CSATTYRVNTEAFF